This is a list of T cell receptor beta chains from one sample in a study of blood T cell repertoires in COVID-19. The method was immunoSEQ multiplex PCR; TCRdb's version includes in-frame clones alone and lacks a portion of them. The table lists roughly 290,000 clones, roughly 85% of them singletons. The sequenced material came from PBMCs or T cells enriched from blood (not recorded which). The receptors come from a woman aged 40 to 55 who had recovered from COVID-19. Both conserved end residues are part of each CDR3. D genes are given only for firm matches. For some rows the clone size is stated as once, few or many, or as a class when expanded; others skip it.

size	J	D	V	CDR3	DNA
.	TRBJ1-1	.	TRBV2	CASSQGGPGPF	TGTGCCAGCAGCCAGGGAGGGCCCGGGCCCTTT
.	TRBJ1-3	.	TRBV28	CASTRLDSGNTIYF	TGTGCCAGCACCCGACTTGACTCTGGAAACACCATATATTTT
once	TRBJ2-2	TRBD2	TRBV7-6	CASSLVASGRARTGELFF	TGTGCCAGCAGCTTAGTGGCCAGCGGGAGGGCTAGAACCGGGGAGCTGTTTTTT
.	TRBJ1-2	.	TRBV23-1	CASSQCGYGYTF	TGCGCCAGCAGTCAGTGCGGCTATGGCTACACCTTC
.	TRBJ2-3	TRBD2	TRBV7-2	CASSSAGLGNGNTQYF	TGTGCCAGCAGCTCGGCGGGACTAGGAAACGGCAATACGCAGTATTTT
.	TRBJ2-3	TRBD1	TRBV7-2	CASSPQGWVRADTQYF	TGTGCCAGCAGCCCACAGGGGTGGGTGAGGGCAGATACGCAGTATTTT
.	TRBJ2-1	TRBD2	TRBV14	CASSQTGTSGRNEQFF	TGTGCCAGCAGCCAGACCGGGACTAGCGGGAGAAATGAGCAGTTCTTC
.	TRBJ1-2	TRBD1	TRBV7-9	CASSLVQGGDYGYTF	TGTGCCAGCAGCTTAGTGCAGGGGGGAGACTATGGCTACACCTTC
.	TRBJ1-2	.	TRBV9	CASSGWGGSYGYTF	TGTGCCAGCAGCGGATGGGGGGGTAGCTATGGCTACACCTTC
.	TRBJ2-3	TRBD2	TRBV5-6	CASSLVLAGDQVDTQYF	TGTGCCAGCAGCTTGGTACTAGCGGGGGACCAGGTAGATACGCAGTATTTT
.	TRBJ2-3	TRBD2	TRBV19	CASSIDREVRGDTQYF	TGTGCCAGTAGTATAGACCGGGAGGTACGGGGAGATACGCAGTATTTT
.	TRBJ1-6	.	TRBV4-2	CASSQDGRSSYNSPLHF	TGTGCCAGCAGCCAAGATGGGAGGAGCTCCTATAATTCACCCCTCCACTTT
.	TRBJ1-2	.	TRBV29-1	CSVLGTQGGYTF	TGCAGCGTCCTAGGGACCCAGGGGGGCTACACCTTC
.	TRBJ2-5	.	TRBV2	CASSDPGRGQETQYF	TGTGCCAGCAGTGATCCGGGCCGGGGTCAAGAGACCCAGTACTTC
.	TRBJ2-7	.	TRBV6-2/TRBV6-3	CASSYATRTNEQYF	TGTGCCAGCAGTTACGCGACTAGGACAAACGAGCAGTACTTC
.	TRBJ2-5	TRBD2	TRBV10-3	CAISGTSGRAEETQYF	TGTGCCATCAGTGGGACTAGCGGGAGGGCCGAAGAGACCCAGTACTTC
.	TRBJ1-2	.	TRBV28	CASSFPGNYGYTF	TGTGCCAGCAGTTTCCCCGGGAACTATGGCTACACCTTC
.	TRBJ2-1	TRBD1	TRBV30	CAWSPWDRGRGNEQFF	TGTGCCTGGAGTCCCTGGGACAGGGGGCGAGGCAATGAGCAGTTCTTC
.	TRBJ2-7	TRBD2	TRBV18	CASSPGLAGGYEQYF	TGTGCCAGCTCACCGGGACTAGCGGGAGGGTACGAGCAGTACTTC
.	TRBJ2-5	.	TRBV5-1	CASSSDGVKETQYF	TGCGCCAGCAGTTCGGACGGGGTAAAGGAGACCCAGTACTTC
.	TRBJ1-2	.	TRBV6-2/TRBV6-3	CASSFTRGYGYTF	TGTGCCAGCAGTTTTACCCGGGGTTATGGCTACACCTTC
.	TRBJ1-2	.	TRBV7-2	CASSLSRGNGYTF	TGTGCCAGCAGCTTAAGCAGGGGTAATGGCTACACCTTC
.	TRBJ2-2	.	TRBV4-3	CASSQVLATGELFF	TGCGCCAGCAGCCAAGTCCTAGCGACCGGGGAGCTGTTTTTT
.	TRBJ1-1	.	TRBV21-1	CAPGASWGVAEAFF	TGTGCCCCTGGAGCCAGTTGGGGGGTGGCTGAAGCTTTCTTT
.	TRBJ2-7	.	TRBV7-8	CASSLWGGQPAGQYF	TGTGCCAGCAGCTTATGGGGTGGACAACCTGCCGGGCAGTACTTC
.	TRBJ1-3	.	TRBV5-1	CASSLGASGNTIYF	TGCGCCAGCAGCTTAGGGGCGTCTGGAAACACCATATATTTT
once	TRBJ1-2	.	TRBV28	CASSFLSYGYTF	TGTGCCAGCAGTTTCCTGAGCTATGGCTACACCTTC
.	TRBJ1-5	.	TRBV4-1	CASSHPDQVGQPQHF	TGCGCCAGCAGCCACCCCGACCAGGTTGGTCAGCCCCAGCATTTT
.	TRBJ2-2	.	TRBV6-5	CASRRTANTGELFF	TGTGCCAGCCGCCGGACAGCGAACACCGGGGAGCTGTTTTTT
.	TRBJ1-5	.	TRBV7-9	CASSPDNSNQPQHF	TGTGCCAGCAGCCCGGACAATAGCAATCAGCCCCAGCATTTT
.	TRBJ2-7	TRBD2	TRBV6-5	CASSYSDSGGGFEQYF	TGTGCCAGCAGTTACTCGGATAGCGGGGGCGGGTTCGAGCAGTACTTC
.	TRBJ1-6	.	TRBV19	CASSIRGQDSPLHF	TGTGCCAGTAGTATCAGGGGCCAGGATTCACCCCTCCACTTT
.	TRBJ2-7	TRBD2	TRBV7-2	CASSLVGTSGRAYEQYF	TGTGCCAGCAGCTTAGTAGGGACTAGCGGGAGGGCCTACGAGCAGTACTTC
.	TRBJ1-2	.	TRBV4-1	CASSQDAGRGYTF	TGCGCCAGCAGCCAAGATGCGGGACGTGGCTACACCTTC
.	TRBJ1-4	.	TRBV27	CASSPMWFEEKLFF	TGTGCCAGCAGCCCAATGTGGTTTGAGGAAAAACTGTTTTTT
.	TRBJ1-4	.	TRBV30	CAWSGQLNEKLFF	TGTGCCTGGAGTGGACAGCTTAATGAAAAACTGTTTTTT
.	TRBJ2-3	.	TRBV29-1	CSVQQGMDTQYF	TGCAGCGTCCAACAGGGAATGGATACGCAGTATTTT
.	TRBJ1-2	TRBD1	TRBV6-5	CASSSLGQGNGYTF	TGTGCCAGCAGTTCCCTAGGACAGGGAAATGGCTACACCTTC
.	TRBJ2-5	.	TRBV6-2/TRBV6-3	CASSYGPKETQYF	TGTGCCAGCAGTTATGGGCCAAAAGAGACCCAGTACTTC
once	TRBJ2-5	TRBD2	TRBV10-3	CAISTGLGTETQYF	TGTGCCATTTCGACGGGACTAGGAACAGAGACCCAGTACTTC
.	TRBJ1-2	TRBD1	TRBV6-5	CASSYDRGHGYTF	TGTGCCAGCAGTTACGACAGGGGGCATGGCTACACCTTC
.	TRBJ1-2	.	TRBV18	CASSPTGSIGYGYTF	TGTGCCAGCTCACCAACAGGGAGCATCGGCTATGGCTACACCTTC
.	TRBJ1-2	TRBD1	TRBV7-9	CASSPRDRGNDYGYTF	TGTGCCAGCAGCCCCCGGGACAGGGGGAATGACTATGGCTACACCTTC
.	TRBJ2-2	TRBD1	TRBV9	CASSGPGTGAPGELFF	TGTGCCAGCAGCGGACCCGGGACAGGGGCGCCCGGGGAGCTGTTTTTT
few	TRBJ2-3	TRBD2	TRBV19	CASSWRDYSTDTQYF	TGTGCCAGTAGTTGGAGGGACTACAGCACAGATACGCAGTATTTT
.	TRBJ2-1	TRBD2	TRBV6-2/TRBV6-3	CASSYPRLAGGPEDEQFF	TGTGCCAGCAGTTACCCCCGGCTAGCGGGAGGGCCGGAGGATGAGCAGTTCTTC
once	TRBJ2-7	TRBD2	TRBV11-2	CASSPTILAGVYEQYF	TGTGCCAGCAGCCCAACGATTTTAGCGGGAGTTTACGAGCAGTACTTC
.	TRBJ1-1	.	TRBV10-1	CASSDPGNTEAFF	TGCGCCAGCAGTGACCCAGGTAACACTGAAGCTTTCTTT
.	TRBJ1-1	.	TRBV7-3	CASAIGGNTEAFF	TGTGCCAGCGCCATAGGGGGGAACACTGAAGCTTTCTTT
.	TRBJ2-1	TRBD2	TRBV24-1	CATSDSPGLAVHNEQFF	TGTGCCACCAGTGATTCACCGGGACTAGCGGTACACAATGAGCAGTTCTTC
.	TRBJ1-6	TRBD1	TRBV6-5	CASSPGQGHSPLHF	TGTGCCAGCAGCCCCGGACAGGGGCACTCACCCCTCCACTTT
.	TRBJ1-5	TRBD1	TRBV19	CASRTGAAEGAQHF	TGTGCCAGTAGGACAGGGGCCGCCGAGGGGGCCCAGCATTTT
once	TRBJ2-1	TRBD2	TRBV14	CASSQDLGRGGGPYNEQFF	TGTGCCAGCAGCCAAGATCTCGGGCGCGGGGGAGGGCCCTACAATGAGCAGTTCTTC
.	TRBJ1-2	TRBD1	TRBV5-1	CASRGGTGSNYGYTF	TGCGCCAGCAGAGGGGGGACAGGGTCTAACTATGGCTACACCTTC
.	TRBJ1-6	.	TRBV27	CASSLSYRLNSPLHF	TGTGCCAGCAGTTTATCGTACAGATTGAATTCACCCCTCCACTTT
.	TRBJ1-5	.	TRBV4-3	CASSQGSGYGPQHF	TGCGCCAGCAGCCAAGGCTCAGGGTACGGGCCCCAGCATTTT
.	TRBJ2-5	.	TRBV10-3	CAISERAGEETQYF	TGTGCCATCAGTGAACGGGCAGGGGAAGAGACCCAGTACTTC
.	TRBJ1-5	.	TRBV3-1/TRBV3-2	CASSLGGVNQPQHF	TGTGCCAGCAGCTTAGGAGGGGTCAATCAGCCCCAGCATTTT
.	TRBJ2-5	TRBD2	TRBV3-1/TRBV3-2	CASSQRGLAEQETQYF	TGTGCCAGCAGCCAACGGGGACTAGCGGAACAAGAGACCCAGTACTTC